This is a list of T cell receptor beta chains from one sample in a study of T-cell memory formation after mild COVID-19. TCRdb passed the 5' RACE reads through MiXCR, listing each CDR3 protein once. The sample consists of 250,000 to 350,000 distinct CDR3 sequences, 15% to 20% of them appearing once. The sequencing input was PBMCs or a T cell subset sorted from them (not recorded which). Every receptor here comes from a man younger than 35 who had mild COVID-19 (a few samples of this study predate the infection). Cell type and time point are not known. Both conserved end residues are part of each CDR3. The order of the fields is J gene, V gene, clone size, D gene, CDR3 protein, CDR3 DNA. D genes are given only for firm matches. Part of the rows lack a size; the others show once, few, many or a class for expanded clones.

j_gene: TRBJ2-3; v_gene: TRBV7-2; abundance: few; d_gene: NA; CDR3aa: CASSLYGDTQYF; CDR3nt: TGTGCCAGCAGCTTATACGGGGATACGCAGTATTTT
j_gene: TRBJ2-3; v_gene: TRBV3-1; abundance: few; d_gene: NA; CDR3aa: CASSQESGARRADTQYF; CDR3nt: TGTGCCAGCAGCCAAGAATCAGGGGCTAGAAGGGCAGATACGCAGTATTTT
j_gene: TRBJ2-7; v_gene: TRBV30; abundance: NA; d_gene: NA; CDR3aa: CAWNKLTGSYEQYF; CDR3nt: TGTGCCTGGAATAAACTGACAGGCTCCTACGAGCAGTACTTC
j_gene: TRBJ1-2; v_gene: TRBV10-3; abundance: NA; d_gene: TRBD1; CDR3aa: CAMTGEDYGYTF; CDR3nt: TGTGCCATGACAGGGGAGGACTATGGCTACACCTTC
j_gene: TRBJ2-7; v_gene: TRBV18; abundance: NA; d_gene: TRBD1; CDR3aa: CASSPSTGQGAGEQYF; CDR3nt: TGTGCCAGCTCGCCCTCCACCGGACAGGGGGCGGGAGAGCAGTACTTC
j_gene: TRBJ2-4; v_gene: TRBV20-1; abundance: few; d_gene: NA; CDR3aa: CSAARVAKNIQYF; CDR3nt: TGCAGTGCGGCCAGGGTAGCCAAAAACATTCAGTACTTC
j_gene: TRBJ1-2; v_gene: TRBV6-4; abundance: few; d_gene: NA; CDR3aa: CASSLTRQINPYGYTF; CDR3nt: TGTGCCAGCAGTCTGACCCGTCAGATTAACCCCTATGGCTACACCTTC
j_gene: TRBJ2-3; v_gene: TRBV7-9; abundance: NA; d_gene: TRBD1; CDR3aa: CASSFGQGSTDTQYF; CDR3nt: TGTGCCAGCAGCTTCGGACAGGGGAGCACAGATACGCAGTATTTT
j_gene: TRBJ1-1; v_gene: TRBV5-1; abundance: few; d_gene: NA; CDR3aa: CASSGTLGDGTEAFF; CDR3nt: TGCGCCAGCAGCGGTACTTTGGGTGATGGTACTGAAGCTTTCTTT
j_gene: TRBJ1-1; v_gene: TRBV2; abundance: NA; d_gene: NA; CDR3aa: CASSVTDNTEAFF; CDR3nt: TGTGCCAGCAGTGTAACCGACAACACTGAAGCTTTCTTT
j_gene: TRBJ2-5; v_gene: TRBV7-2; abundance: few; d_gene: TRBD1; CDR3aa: CASRLRGRRETQYF; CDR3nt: TGTGCCAGCAGGTTAAGGGGGCGCAGGGAGACCCAGTACTTC
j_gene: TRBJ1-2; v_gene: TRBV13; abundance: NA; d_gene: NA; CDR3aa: CASSLGTSGYGYTF; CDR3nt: TGTGCCAGCAGCTTAGGCACGTCTGGCTATGGCTACACCTTC
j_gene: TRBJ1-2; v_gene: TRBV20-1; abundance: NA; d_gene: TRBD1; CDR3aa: CSADRGLRGYTF; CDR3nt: TGCAGCGCGGACAGGGGGCTACGTGGCTACACCTTC
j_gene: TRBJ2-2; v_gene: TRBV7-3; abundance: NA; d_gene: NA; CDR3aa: CASSFTPNTGELFF; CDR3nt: TGTGCCAGCAGCTTTACACCGAACACCGGGGAGCTGTTTTTT
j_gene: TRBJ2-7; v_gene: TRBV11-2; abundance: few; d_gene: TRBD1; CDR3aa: CASSLSDRGLYEQYF; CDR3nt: TGTGCCAGCAGCCTATCGGACAGGGGACTCTACGAGCAGTACTTC
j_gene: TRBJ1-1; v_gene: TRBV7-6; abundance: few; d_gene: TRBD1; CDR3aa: CASSLIKGGGSTEAFF; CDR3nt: TGTGCCAGCAGCTTGATAAAAGGGGGCGGATCTACTGAAGCTTTCTTT
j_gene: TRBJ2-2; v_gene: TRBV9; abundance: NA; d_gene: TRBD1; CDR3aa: CASSVSPTPGQTPGELFF; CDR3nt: TGTGCCAGCAGCGTTTCCCCCACTCCGGGACAGACCCCCGGGGAGCTGTTTTTT
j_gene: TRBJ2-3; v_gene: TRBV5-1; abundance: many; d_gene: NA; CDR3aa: CASSLVSDTQYF; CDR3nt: TGCGCCAGCAGCTTGGTATCGGATACGCAGTATTTT
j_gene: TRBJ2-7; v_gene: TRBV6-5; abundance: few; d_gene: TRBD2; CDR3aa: CASSYSSGLAGAYEQYF; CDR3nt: TGTGCCAGCAGTTACTCCTCAGGACTAGCGGGCGCCTACGAGCAGTACTTC
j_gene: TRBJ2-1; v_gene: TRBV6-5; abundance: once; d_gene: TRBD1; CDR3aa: CASSPNRGHEQFF; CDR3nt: TGTGCCAGCAGTCCCAACAGGGGGCATGAGCAGTTCTTC
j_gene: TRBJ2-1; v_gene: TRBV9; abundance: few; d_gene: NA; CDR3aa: CASSARASYSNEQFF; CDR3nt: TGTGCCAGCAGCGCTAGGGCGAGTTACTCCAATGAGCAGTTCTTC
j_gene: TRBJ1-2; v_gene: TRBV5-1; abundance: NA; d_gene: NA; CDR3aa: CASSVATVSGYTF; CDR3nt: TGCGCCAGCAGCGTAGCGACAGTCAGCGGCTACACCTTC
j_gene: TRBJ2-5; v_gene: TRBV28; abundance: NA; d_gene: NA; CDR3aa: CASSRGPRGETQYF; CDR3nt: TGTGCCAGCAGTAGGGGTCCGCGGGGAGAGACCCAGTACTTC
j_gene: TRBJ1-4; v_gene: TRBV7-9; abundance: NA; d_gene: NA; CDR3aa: CASSLRPEKLFF; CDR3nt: TGTGCCAGCAGCTTAAGACCCGAAAAACTGTTTTTT
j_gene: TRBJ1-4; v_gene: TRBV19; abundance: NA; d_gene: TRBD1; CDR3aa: CASSSGPGTGPEKLFF; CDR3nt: TGTGCCAGTAGTTCCGGCCCCGGGACAGGCCCTGAAAAACTGTTTTTT
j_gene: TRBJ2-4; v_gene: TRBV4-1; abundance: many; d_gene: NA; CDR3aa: CASSPHAKNIQYF; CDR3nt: TGCGCCAGCAGCCCACATGCCAAAAACATTCAGTACTTC
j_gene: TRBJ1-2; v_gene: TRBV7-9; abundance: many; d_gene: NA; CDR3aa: CASSLVGYGYTF; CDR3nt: TGTGCCAGCAGCTTAGTCGGCTATGGCTACACCTTC
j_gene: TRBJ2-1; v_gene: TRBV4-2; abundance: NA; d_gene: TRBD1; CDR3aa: CASSHPWAGQGANEQFF; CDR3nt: TGTGCCAGCAGCCACCCTTGGGCCGGACAGGGGGCCAATGAGCAGTTCTTC
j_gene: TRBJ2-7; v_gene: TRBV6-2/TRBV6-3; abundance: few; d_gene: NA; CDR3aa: CASRSEGGRGEQYF; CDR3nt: TGTGCCAGCAGGAGTGAGGGGGGACGAGGCGAGCAGTACTTC
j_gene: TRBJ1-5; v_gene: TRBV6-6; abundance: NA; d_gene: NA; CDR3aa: CASSYTALEGQPQHF; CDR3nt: TGTGCCAGCAGTTATACCGCTCTCGAAGGACAGCCCCAGCATTTT
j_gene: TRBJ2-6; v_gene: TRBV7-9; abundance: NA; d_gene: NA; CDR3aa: CASSFETAGANVLTF; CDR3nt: TGTGCCAGCAGCTTCGAGACCGCTGGGGCCAACGTCCTGACTTTC
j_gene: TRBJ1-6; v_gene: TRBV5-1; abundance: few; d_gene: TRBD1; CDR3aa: CASSQGASPLHF; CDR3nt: TGCGCCAGCAGCCAGGGGGCTTCACCCCTCCACTTT
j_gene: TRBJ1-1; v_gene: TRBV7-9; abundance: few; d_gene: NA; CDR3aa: CASSGGAARAFFQEAFF; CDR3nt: TGTGCCAGCAGCGGAGGGGCGGCAAGAGCCTTTTTTCAGGAAGCTTTCTTT
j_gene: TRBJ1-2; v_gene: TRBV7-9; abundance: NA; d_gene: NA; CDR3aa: CASSLNGGVGANYGYTF; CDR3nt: TGTGCCAGCAGCTTAAATGGTGGTGTAGGCGCGAACTATGGCTACACCTTC
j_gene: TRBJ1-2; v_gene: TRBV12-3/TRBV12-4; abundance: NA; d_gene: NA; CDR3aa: CASAWGPGEEGYTF; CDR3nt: TGTGCCAGCGCATGGGGGCCAGGGGAGGAAGGCTACACCTTC
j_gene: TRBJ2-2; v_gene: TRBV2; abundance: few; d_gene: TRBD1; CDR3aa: CASSVDRGSLELFF; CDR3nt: TGTGCCAGCAGTGTCGACAGGGGCTCCCTGGAGCTGTTTTTT